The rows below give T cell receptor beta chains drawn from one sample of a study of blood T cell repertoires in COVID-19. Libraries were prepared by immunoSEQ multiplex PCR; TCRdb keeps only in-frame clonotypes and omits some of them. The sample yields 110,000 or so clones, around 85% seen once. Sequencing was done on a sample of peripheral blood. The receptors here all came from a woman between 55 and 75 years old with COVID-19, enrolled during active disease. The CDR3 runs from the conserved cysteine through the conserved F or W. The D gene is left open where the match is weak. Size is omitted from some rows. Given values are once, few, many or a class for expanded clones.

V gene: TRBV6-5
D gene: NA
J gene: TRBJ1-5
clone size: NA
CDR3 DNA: TGTGCCAGCAGGACAGAGTTCTATAGCAATCAGCCCCAGCATTTT
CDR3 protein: CASRTEFYSNQPQHF

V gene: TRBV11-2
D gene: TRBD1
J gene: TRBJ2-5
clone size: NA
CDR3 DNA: TGTGCCAGCAGGAAAAAACCAAGCTTTAGGGCGGACAGGGCGGAGACCCAGTACTTC
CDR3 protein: CASRKKPSFRADRAETQYF

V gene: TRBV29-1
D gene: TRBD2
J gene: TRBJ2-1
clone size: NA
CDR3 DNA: TGCAGCGCGGGACTAACCGATGAGCAGTTCTTC
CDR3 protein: CSAGLTDEQFF

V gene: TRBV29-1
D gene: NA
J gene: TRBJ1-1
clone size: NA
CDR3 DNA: TGCAGCGGCCTTACGGGTGTCGCTGAAGCTTTCTTT
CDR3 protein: CSGLTGVAEAFF

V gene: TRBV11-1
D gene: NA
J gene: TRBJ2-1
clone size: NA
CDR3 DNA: NA
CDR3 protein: CASSLAVAGGNEGFF

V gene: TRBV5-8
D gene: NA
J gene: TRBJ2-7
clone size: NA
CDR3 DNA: TGTGCCAGCAACTTACTAGATGCCTACGAGCAGTACTTC
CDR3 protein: CASNLLDAYEQYF

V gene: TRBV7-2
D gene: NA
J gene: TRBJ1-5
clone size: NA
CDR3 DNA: TGTGCCAGCAGCTATCGACAGGGCAATCAGCCCCAGCATTTT
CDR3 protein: CASSYRQGNQPQHF

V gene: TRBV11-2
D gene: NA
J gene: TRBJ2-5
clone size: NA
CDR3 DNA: TGTGCCAGCAGCTCCGGGGTCCTCCTGAAGACCCAGTACTTC
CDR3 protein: CASSSGVLLKTQYF

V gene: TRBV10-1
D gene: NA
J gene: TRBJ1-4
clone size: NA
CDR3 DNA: TGCGCCACTTCGAGGGATACAACTAATGAAAAACTGTTTTTT
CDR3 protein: CATSRDTTNEKLFF

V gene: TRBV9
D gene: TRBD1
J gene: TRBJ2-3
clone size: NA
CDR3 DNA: TGTGCCAGCAGCGTAAAGGATGGACAGGGGTCAATCGGCACAGATACGCAGTATTTT
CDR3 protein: CASSVKDGQGSIGTDTQYF

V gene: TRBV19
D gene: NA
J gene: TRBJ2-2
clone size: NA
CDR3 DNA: TGTGCCAGTATTAGGGGGGGTGGCAGACCGAACACCGGGGAGCTGTTTTTT
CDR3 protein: CASIRGGGRPNTGELFF

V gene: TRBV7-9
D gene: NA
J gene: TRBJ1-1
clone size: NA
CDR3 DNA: TGTGCCAGCAGCTTAGGCCGAGGGTCCTCTGAAGCTTTCTTT
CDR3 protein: CASSLGRGSSEAFF

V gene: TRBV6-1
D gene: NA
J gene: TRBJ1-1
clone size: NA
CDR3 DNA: TGTGCCAGCAGCGACAGGAGAGGGGACACTGAAGCTTTCTTT
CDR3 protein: CASSDRRGDTEAFF

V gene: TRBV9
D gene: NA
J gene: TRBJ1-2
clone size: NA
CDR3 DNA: TGTGCCAGCAGCGCCCCTTATCAGGGGACGGGCTACACCTTC
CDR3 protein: CASSAPYQGTGYTF

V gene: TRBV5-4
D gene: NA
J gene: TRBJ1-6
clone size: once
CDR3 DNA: TGTGCCAGCAGCTTGGGTGGAGAGAGTTATTCACCCCTCCACTTT
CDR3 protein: CASSLGGESYSPLHF

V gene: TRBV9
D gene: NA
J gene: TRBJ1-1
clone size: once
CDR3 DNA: TGTGCCAGCAGCGAGACCACCGGGGGTATGAACACTGAAGCTTTCTTT
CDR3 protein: CASSETTGGMNTEAFF

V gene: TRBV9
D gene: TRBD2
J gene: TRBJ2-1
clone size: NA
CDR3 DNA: TGTGCCAGCAGCAGGACTAGCGGGGATATCGGTGAGCAGTTCTTC
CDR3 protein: CASSRTSGDIGEQFF

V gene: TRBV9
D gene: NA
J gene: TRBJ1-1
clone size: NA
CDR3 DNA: TGTGCCAGCAGCGTAGTGGGAGCGGGGAACACTGAAGCTTTCTTT
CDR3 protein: CASSVVGAGNTEAFF

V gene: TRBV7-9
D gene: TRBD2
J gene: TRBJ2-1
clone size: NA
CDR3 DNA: TGTGCCAGCAGCTTAAGATGGATAGCGGGGATTGTGAATGAGCAGTTCTTC
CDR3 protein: CASSLRWIAGIVNEQFF

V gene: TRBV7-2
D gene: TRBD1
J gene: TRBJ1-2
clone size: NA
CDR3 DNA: TGTGCCAGCAGCTTGAGACAGGGGACTCCTGGCTACACCTTC
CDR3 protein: CASSLRQGTPGYTF

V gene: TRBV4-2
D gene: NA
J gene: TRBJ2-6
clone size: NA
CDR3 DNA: TGTGCCAGCAGCCAAGATCGAGGGCTAGGGGCCAACGTCCTGACTTTC
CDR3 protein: CASSQDRGLGANVLTF

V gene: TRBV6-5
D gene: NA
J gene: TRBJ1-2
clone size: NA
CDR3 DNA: TGTGCCAGCAGGAAGTGGGACACCTATGGCTACACCTTC
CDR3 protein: CASRKWDTYGYTF

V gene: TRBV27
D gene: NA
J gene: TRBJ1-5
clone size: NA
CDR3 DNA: TGTGCCAGCAGGGGTTATAGCAGAAATCAGCCCCAGCATTTT
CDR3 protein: CASRGYSRNQPQHF

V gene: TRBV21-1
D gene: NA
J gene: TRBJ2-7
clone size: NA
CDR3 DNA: TGTGCCAGCAGCAAAAGGACCGGCGGAAGACAGAGCTCCTACGAGCAGTACTTC
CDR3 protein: CASSKRTGGRQSSYEQYF

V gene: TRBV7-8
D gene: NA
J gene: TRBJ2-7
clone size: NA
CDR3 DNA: TGTGCCAGCAGCTGGGGGCAGGGCGTCGACGAGCAGTACTTC
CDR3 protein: CASSWGQGVDEQYF

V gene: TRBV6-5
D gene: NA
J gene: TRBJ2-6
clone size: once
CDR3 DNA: TGTGCCAGCAGCAAAGGGGGCTCTGGGGCCAACGTCCTGACTTTC
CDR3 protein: CASSKGGSGANVLTF

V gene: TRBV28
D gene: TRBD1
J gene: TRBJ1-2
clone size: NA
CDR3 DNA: TGTGCCAGCAGGCAAGGGGGCAGGGATGGCTACACCTTC
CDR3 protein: CASRQGGRDGYTF

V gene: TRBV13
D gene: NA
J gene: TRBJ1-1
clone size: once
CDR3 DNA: TGTGCCAGCAGCTTAGGGGCCTTAGGGGGAAGGAACACTGAAGCTTTCTTT
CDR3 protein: CASSLGALGGRNTEAFF